This TCR beta chain emerged from a study of blood T cells in healthy people across ages. As regards this clonotype: Its antigen remains unknown.

General study results and limits: TCR beta diversity, measured per million T cells, fell in a roughly linear way with age.

Every donor contributed roughly 10 milliliters of peripheral blood by blood draw. Using a J-beta primer mix together with a sample-barcoded 5' primer, a second PCR was run for roughly 7 to 11 cycles. Via MiXCR, TCRdb re-called the 5' RACE reads, giving one row per CDR3 protein. The sample records about 640,000 distinct CDR3 sequences, 40% to 45% being singletons. Germline V gives CDR1 ENHRY, CDR2 SYGVKD. The CDR3 has 13 residues. The sequence derives from a man older than 75 in good health. Source material: blood. The chain couples TRBV10-3 to TRBJ2-4; 7 bases are a match to TRBD1. The DNA matches TRBJ2-7 better at its end, which makes the J call doubtful. This chain's CDR3 is CAISGTTGSEQYF. In nucleotides, the CDR3 is TGTGCCATCAGTGGCACGACAGGGTCCGAGCAGTACTTC.